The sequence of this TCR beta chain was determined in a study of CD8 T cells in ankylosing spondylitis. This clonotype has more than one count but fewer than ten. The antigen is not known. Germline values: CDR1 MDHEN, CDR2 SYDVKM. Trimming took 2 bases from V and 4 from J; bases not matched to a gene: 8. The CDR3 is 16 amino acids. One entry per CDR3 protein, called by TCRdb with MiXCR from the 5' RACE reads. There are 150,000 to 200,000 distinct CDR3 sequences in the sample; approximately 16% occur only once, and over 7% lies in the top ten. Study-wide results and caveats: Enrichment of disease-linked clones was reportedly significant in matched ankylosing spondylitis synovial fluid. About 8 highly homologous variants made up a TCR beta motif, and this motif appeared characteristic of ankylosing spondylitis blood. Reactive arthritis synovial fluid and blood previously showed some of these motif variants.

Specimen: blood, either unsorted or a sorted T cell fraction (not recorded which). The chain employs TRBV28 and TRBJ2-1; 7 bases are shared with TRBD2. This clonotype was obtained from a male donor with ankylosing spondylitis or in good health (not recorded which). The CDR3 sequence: CASSLEAGRWYNEQFF. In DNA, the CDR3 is TGTGCCAGCAGTTTAGAAGCGGGGCGGTGGTACAATGAGCAGTTCTTC.